This T cell receptor beta chain is drawn from a study of CD8 T cells in ankylosing spondylitis. Study conclusions and caveats: Relatively scarce in peripheral blood, disease-linked clones were CD8+. A TCR beta motif of 8 or 9 highly homologous variants appeared characteristic of ankylosing spondylitis blood.

TCRdb re-called the 5' RACE reads through MiXCR, storing one row per CDR3 protein. The sample holds 200,000 to 250,000 distinct CDR3 sequences, about a sixth seen once. The CDR3 sequence is 15 residues long. The V end lost 5 bases, the J end lost 2 bases, and 12 bases lay between the germline ends. Germline V gene data show CDR1 as SEHNR and CDR2 as FQNEAQ (reference sequence). This clonotype showed up just a few times. Its antigen is unidentified. J is TRBJ2-2 and V is TRBV7-9, with unresolved D. This clonotype was sampled from a male donor with ankylosing spondylitis. Sequencing was carried out using blood, either unsorted or a sorted T cell fraction (not recorded which). CDR3 sequence reads: CASSVLTPNTGELFF. The DNA of the CDR3 is TGTGCCAGCAGCGTCCTGACACCCAACACCGGGGAGCTGTTTTTT.